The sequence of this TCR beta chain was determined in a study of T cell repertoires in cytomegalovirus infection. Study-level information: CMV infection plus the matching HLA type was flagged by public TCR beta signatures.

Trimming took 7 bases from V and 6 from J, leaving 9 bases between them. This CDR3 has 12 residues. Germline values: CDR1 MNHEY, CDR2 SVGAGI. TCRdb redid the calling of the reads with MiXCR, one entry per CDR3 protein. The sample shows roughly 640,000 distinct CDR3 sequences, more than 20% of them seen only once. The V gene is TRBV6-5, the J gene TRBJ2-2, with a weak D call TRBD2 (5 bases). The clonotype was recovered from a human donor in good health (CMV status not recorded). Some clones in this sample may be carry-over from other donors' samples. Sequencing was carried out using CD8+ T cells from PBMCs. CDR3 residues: CASTNGAGELFF. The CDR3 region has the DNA TGTGCCAGCACCAACGGGGCCGGGGAGCTGTTTTTT.